This record concerns one T cell receptor beta chain sequence. Its antigen is still unknown. This sample was included in a study of T cells in Graves' hyperthyroidism and ophthalmopathy. General observations from the study: Most thyroid clonotypes that were expanded above 0.001 also turned up in blood.

From RNA transcripts, TCR beta CDR3 regions were amplified. The HTBI primer set drove a first-round RT-PCR of the TCR CDR3. Each CDR3 protein gets one entry after TCRdb re-called the multiplex PCR reads with MiXCR. The sample records 540,000 or so distinct CDR3 sequences, around 45% being singletons. This CDR3 contains 13 residues. V dropped 7 bases and J dropped 9 bases, with 16 bases sitting between them. The germline V gene has CDR1 SGHVS and CDR2 FQNEAQ. The TCR originated in an adult woman with Graves' disease, either hyperthyroidism or ophthalmopathy (not recorded which). The specimen was peripheral blood or thyroid tissue (not recorded which). The rearrangement links TRBV7-8 to TRBJ1-5, with a weak D call TRBD1 (5 bases). The CDR3 spells CASTRGISVPQHF. The CDR3 bases are TGTGCCAGCACCCGGGGGATAAGCGTGCCCCAGCATTTT.